This is a list of T cell receptor beta chains from one sample in a study of blood T cell dynamics during melanoma immunotherapy. The data were produced by immunoSEQ multiplex PCR, yet TCRdb's version contains in-frame clones alone and is incomplete. The sample has around 3,400 clones, over 80% seen once. Sequenced here: effector memory CD8+ T cells from blood, sampled from a patient treated with checkpoint blockade. The receptors originated from a human donor with melanoma. Each CDR3 is given with its conserved first and last residue. Each record gives: V gene, D gene, J gene, clone size, CDR3 DNA, CDR3 protein. The D gene is left open where the match is weak. Size values are once, few and many counts, or a class for expanded clones, and some rows have none.

v_gene: TRBV30
d_gene: TRBD1
j_gene: TRBJ2-7
abundance: -
CDR3nt: TGTGCCTGGAGTGAGGGACAGAGCCACGAGCAGTACTTC
CDR3aa: CAWSEGQSHEQYF

v_gene: TRBV19
d_gene: -
j_gene: TRBJ2-3
abundance: once
CDR3nt: TGTGCCAGTAGTATTGGGGGTACAGGGCCCACAGATACGCAGTATTTT
CDR3aa: CASSIGGTGPTDTQYF

v_gene: TRBV27
d_gene: -
j_gene: TRBJ1-6
abundance: -
CDR3nt: TGTGCCAGCAGTTTTCCGCTACGTAGCTCCTATAATTCACCCCTCCACTTT
CDR3aa: CASSFPLRSSYNSPLHF

v_gene: TRBV29-1
d_gene: TRBD1
j_gene: TRBJ2-2
abundance: -
CDR3nt: TGCAGCGCTATAGTCGGGACAGGGACCGGGGAGCTGTTTTTT
CDR3aa: CSAIVGTGTGELFF

v_gene: TRBV30
d_gene: TRBD1
j_gene: TRBJ1-2
abundance: -
CDR3nt: TGCGCCTGGAGTCCAGGTATAATCCGGGACAGGGTAGCTAACTATGGCTACACCTTC
CDR3aa: CAWSPGIIRDRVANYGYTF

v_gene: TRBV7-8
d_gene: -
j_gene: TRBJ2-3
abundance: -
CDR3nt: TGTGCCAGCAGCTTAGCGGACACTAGCACAGATACGCAGTATTTT
CDR3aa: CASSLADTSTDTQYF

v_gene: TRBV7-2
d_gene: TRBD2
j_gene: TRBJ2-7
abundance: -
CDR3nt: TGTGCCAGCAGCAACAAAGAGGAGGGCCAGCGGGAGAGCTCCTACGAGCAGTACTTC
CDR3aa: CASSNKEEGQRESSYEQYF

v_gene: TRBV7-8
d_gene: TRBD2
j_gene: TRBJ2-1
abundance: -
CDR3nt: TGTGCCAGCAGCTCGAGCGGGAGTACCTTCAATGAGCAGTTCTTC
CDR3aa: CASSSSGSTFNEQFF

v_gene: TRBV27
d_gene: -
j_gene: TRBJ2-2
abundance: -
CDR3nt: TGTGCCAGCAGTTTACAGGGCGGGGAGCTGTTTTTT
CDR3aa: CASSLQGGELFF

v_gene: TRBV18
d_gene: TRBD2
j_gene: TRBJ2-1
abundance: -
CDR3nt: TGTGCCAGCTCACCACCTACTAGCGGTAATTGGGATGAGCAGTTCTTC
CDR3aa: CASSPPTSGNWDEQFF

v_gene: TRBV7-6
d_gene: -
j_gene: TRBJ2-2
abundance: -
CDR3nt: TGTGCCAGCAGCTTAGAGTCGGGGACCGGGGAGCTGTTTTTT
CDR3aa: CASSLESGTGELFF

v_gene: TRBV5-1
d_gene: -
j_gene: TRBJ1-4
abundance: -
CDR3nt: TGCGCCAGCAGCTTGGACAGCCTTGGGCTTAATGAAAAACTGTTTTTT
CDR3aa: CASSLDSLGLNEKLFF

v_gene: TRBV27
d_gene: -
j_gene: TRBJ1-1
abundance: -
CDR3nt: TGTGCCAGCAGTTTAGGCCCCAGGGGGAACACTGAAGCTTTCTTT
CDR3aa: CASSLGPRGNTEAFF

v_gene: TRBV5-5
d_gene: -
j_gene: TRBJ2-5
abundance: -
CDR3nt: TGTGCCAGCAGCTTGGCCGTAGACCCCAGGACCCAGTACTTC
CDR3aa: CASSLAVDPRTQYF

v_gene: TRBV30
d_gene: -
j_gene: TRBJ1-4
abundance: -
CDR3nt: TGTGCCTGGAGCTGGGGACGGTTTGAAAAACTGTTTTTT
CDR3aa: CAWSWGRFEKLFF